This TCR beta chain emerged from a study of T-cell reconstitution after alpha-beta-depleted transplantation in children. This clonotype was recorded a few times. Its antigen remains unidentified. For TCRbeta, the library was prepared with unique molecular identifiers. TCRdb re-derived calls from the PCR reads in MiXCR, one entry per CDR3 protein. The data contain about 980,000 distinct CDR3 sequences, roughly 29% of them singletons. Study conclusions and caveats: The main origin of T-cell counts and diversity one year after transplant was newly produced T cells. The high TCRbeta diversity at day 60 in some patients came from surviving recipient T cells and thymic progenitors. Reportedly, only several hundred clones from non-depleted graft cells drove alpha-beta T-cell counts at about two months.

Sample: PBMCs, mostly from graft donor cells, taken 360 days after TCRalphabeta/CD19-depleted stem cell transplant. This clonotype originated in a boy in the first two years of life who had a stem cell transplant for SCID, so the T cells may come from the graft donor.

In DNA, the CDR3 is TGCGCCAGCAGCTTGGCTACAGGGAGACCCCAAGAGACCCAGTACTTC. Its translation is CASSLATGRPQETQYF. The V call is TRBV5-1, the J call TRBJ2-5; D may be TRBD1 (6 bases). CDR3 length equals 16 residues. The germline gives CDR1 SGHRS, CDR2 YFSETQ. Trimming cost V 0 bases and J 1 base, with 13 bases left between them.